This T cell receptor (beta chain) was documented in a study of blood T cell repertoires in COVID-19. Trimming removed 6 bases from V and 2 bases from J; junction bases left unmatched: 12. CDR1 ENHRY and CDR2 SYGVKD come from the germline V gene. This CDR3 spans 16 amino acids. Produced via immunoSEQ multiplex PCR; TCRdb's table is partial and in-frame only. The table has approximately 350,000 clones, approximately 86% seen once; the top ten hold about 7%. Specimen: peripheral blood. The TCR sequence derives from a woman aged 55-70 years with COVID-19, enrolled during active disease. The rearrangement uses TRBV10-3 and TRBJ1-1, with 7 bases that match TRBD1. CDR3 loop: CAIRLYPGGRNTEAFF. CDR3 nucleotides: TGTGCCATCAGGCTTTACCCAGGGGGGCGCAACACTGAAGCTTTCTTT.